This entry lists 15 T cell receptor beta chains sequenced from one sample in a study of vaccination and CD4 T cells after COVID-19. An Oncomine TCR Beta short-read assay was used to sequence the DNA from cultured CD4+ T cells. TCRdb re-called the PCR reads with MiXCR, one entry per CDR3 protein. This sample carries about 16,000 distinct CDR3 sequences, nearly 55% of them seen once, and the ten largest clones take less than 20%. Treatment meaning: roughly 11-day PBMC culture with coronavirus spike peptide pools or control peptides (ViraFEST assay). These receptors are not linked to any known antigen. The sample in question was CD4+ T cells from blood, cultured in vitro, obtained before SARS-CoV-2 vaccination. These receptors were collected from a human donor who had recovered from COVID-19.

This chain joins TRBV28 and TRBJ2-1, with 11 positions matching TRBD2. With V trimmed by 6 bases and J by 6 bases, 7 bases remained unmatched. Per the germline V gene, CDR1 is MDHEN and CDR2 is SYDVKM. The CDR3 length is 15 residues. In DNA form, the CDR3 reads TGTGCCAGCAGCGTTCCCGGGACTAGCGGCAATGAGCAGTTCTTC. Translated: CASSVPGTSGNEQFF.

This rearrangement joins TRBV6-1 to TRBJ2-7, with 9 bases aligning to TRBD1. This CDR3 has 15 amino acids. Trimming at V came to 6 bases and at J to 4 bases, leaving 10 bases not matched to a gene. CDR1 and CDR2 from the germline V gene are MNHNS and SASEGT. CDR3 residues: CASRRHEQGAYEQYF. CDR3 bases: TGTGCCAGCAGGCGCCATGAACAGGGGGCGTACGAGCAGTACTTC.

The chain joins TRBV19 to TRBJ2-2; D possibly corresponds to TRBD2 (6 bases). V was cut by 7 bases and J by 1 base, with 10 bases left in between. The CDR3 contains 14 residues. Germline-derived CDR1 and CDR2 are LNHDA and SQIVND (reference sequence). The CDR3 DNA follows: TGTGCCAGTATGCGGGGCGTGAACACCGGGGAGCTGTTTTTT. Amino acids: CASMRGVNTGELFF.

This CDR3 is CSELSSGRRYNEQFF. CDR3 nucleotides: TGCAGTGAGCTATCTAGCGGGAGGCGATACAATGAGCAGTTCTTC. The J gene is TRBJ2-1, the V gene TRBV20-1; 11 positions agree with TRBD2. The CDR3 loop spans 15 amino acids. CDR1 is DFQATT, CDR2 SNEGSKA, per germline (reference sequence). V lost 7 bases, J lost 4 bases, and 9 bases stayed unmatched.

This chain's CDR3 is CSAPPGLESYNEQFF. DNA of the CDR3: TGCAGTGCTCCTCCGGGACTAGAGTCCTACAATGAGCAGTTCTTC. The V and J genes are TRBV20-1 and TRBJ2-1; 8 bases fit TRBD2. The junction had 7 bases not matched to a gene; V was cut back by 5 bases and J by 1 base. In germline, CDR1 is DFQATT, CDR2 SNEGSKA (reference sequence). The CDR3 totals 15 residues.

The table lists this clonotype with a few counts. This chain uses TRBV6-2 or TRBV6-3 with TRBJ2-2; no clear D. Germline CDR1 MNHEY, CDR2 SVGEGT. Trimming pared 2 bases from V and 3 bases from J, leaving 4 bases between. This CDR3 has 13 residues. This CDR3 is CASSYRDTGELFF. The CDR3 region has the DNA TGTGCCAGCAGTTACAGGGACACCGGGGAGCTGTTTTTT.

This chain links TRBV6-1 with TRBJ2-3; D is perhaps TRBD1 (6 bases). CDR1 MNHNS and CDR2 SASEGT come from the germline V gene. This CDR3 region has 15 residues. V was shortened by 6 bases and J by 8 bases, with 21 bases between the two germline ends. CDR3 in amino acids: CASSPPGHTQGTQYF. CDR3 coding DNA: TGTGCCAGCAGCCCGCCGGGACATACTCAGGGTACGCAGTATTTT.

The chain carries TRBV20-1 and TRBJ2-3, with 8 bases lining up with TRBD2. The trim removed 2 bases at V and 4 bases at J, leaving 11 bases unmatched. Per the germline V gene, CDR1 is DFQATT and CDR2 is SNEGSKA (reference sequence). This CDR3 region has 16 residues. The CDR3 DNA follows: TGCAGTGCTAGATCCCCGAGCGGGAGACGGTCAGATACGCAGTATTTT. Translating it yields CSARSPSGRRSDTQYF.

The chain joins TRBV20-1 to TRBJ2-1; 10 bases are shared with TRBD2. This CDR3 contains 15 residues. Trimming took 5 bases from V and 5 from J; bases not matched to a gene: 9. The germline V gene has CDR1 DFQATT and CDR2 SNEGSKA (reference sequence). DNA of the CDR3: TGCAGTGCTCCAATAACTAGCGGGACCCACAATGAGCAGTTCTTC. Its translation: CSAPITSGTHNEQFF.

This clonotype is a singleton in its sample. This sequence joins TRBV20-1 and TRBJ2-7, with TRBD2 as a possible D gene (5 bases). CDR1 DFQATT and CDR2 SNEGSKA come from the germline V gene (reference sequence). Trimming removed 1 base from V and 5 bases from J, with 15 bases in between. CDR3 size: 14 residues. The CDR3: CSARGPTRVDEQYF. CDR3 nucleotide sequence: TGCAGTGCTAGAGGGCCCACTAGAGTGGACGAGCAGTACTTC.

With respect to this clonotype: Its ends do not fully match the called genes, so a read error is possible. The chain carries TRBV7-6 and TRBJ2-3, with TRBD2 identical over 7 bases. The germline V gene has CDR1 SGHVS and CDR2 FNYEAQ. The CDR3 spans 14 residues. This chain's CDR3 is CASSPIAGEDTQYF. The CDR3 DNA reads TGTGCTAGCAGCCCTATAGCGGGTGAAGATACGCAGTATTTT.

The CDR3 sequence is CASSQLLGGTPYEQYF. In DNA form, the CDR3 reads TGTGCCAGCAGCCAACTCCTAGGGGGGACACCATACGAGCAGTACTTC. The chain carries TRBV4-2 and TRBJ2-7; D could derive from TRBD1 or TRBD2 (6 bases each). The ends were cut back, 2 bases at V and 4 bases at J, with 18 bases in the middle. The length of the CDR3 is 16 residues. Germline assignment: CDR1 LGHNA and CDR2 YNFKEQ.

This clonotype has just a few counts. The chain couples TRBV15 to TRBJ2-1; TRBD2 aligns across 8 bases. This CDR3 comprises 15 residues. V gave up 0 bases and J gave up 9 bases; unmatched junction bases: 7. Germline CDR1 is LNHNV and CDR2 is YYDKDF (reference sequence). CDR3 nucleotide sequence: TGTGCCACCAGCAGAGATACGGGAGGGCCTGGTGAGCAGTTCTTC. This encodes CATSRDTGGPGEQFF.

The genes are TRBV20-1 and TRBJ1-6, with TRBD1 identical over 8 bases. In germline, CDR1 is DFQATT, CDR2 SNEGSKA (reference sequence). CDR3 length equals 15 residues. V shed 1 base and J 9 bases; nucleotides not matched to a gene: 8. CDR3 sequence (DNA): TGCAGTGCTAGAGCTCCGGACAGGGTGGGTTCACCCCTCCACTTT. Amino acid sequence: CSARAPDRVGSPLHF.

The chain uses TRBV10-3 and TRBJ2-7; D perhaps matches TRBD2 (6 bases). The CDR3 runs to 18 residues. V dropped 0 bases and J dropped 4 bases, with 22 bases sitting between them. Germline lookup yields CDR1 ENHRY and CDR2 SYGVKD. The DNA of the CDR3 is TGTGCCATCAGTGAGTCAATGGTAGGGCGGGGACGCCTATACGAGCAGTACTTC. This sequence encodes CAISESMVGRGRLYEQYF.